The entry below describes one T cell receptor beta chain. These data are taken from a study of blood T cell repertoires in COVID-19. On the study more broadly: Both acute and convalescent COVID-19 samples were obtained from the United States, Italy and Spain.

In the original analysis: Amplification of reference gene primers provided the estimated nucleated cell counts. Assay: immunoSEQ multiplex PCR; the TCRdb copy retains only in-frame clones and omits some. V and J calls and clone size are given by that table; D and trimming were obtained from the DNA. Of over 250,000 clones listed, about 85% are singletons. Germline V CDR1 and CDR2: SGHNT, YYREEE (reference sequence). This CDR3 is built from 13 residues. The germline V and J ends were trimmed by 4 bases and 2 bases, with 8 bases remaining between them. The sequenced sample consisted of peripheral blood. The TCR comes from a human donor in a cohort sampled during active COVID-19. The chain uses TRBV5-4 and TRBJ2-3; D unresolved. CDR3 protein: CASSPGYTDTQYF. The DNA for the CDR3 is TGTGCCAGCAGCCCCGGGTACACAGATACGCAGTATTTT.